This note documents a single T cell receptor beta chain sequence. Antigen specificity is unknown. Attachment of unique molecular identifiers to individual cDNA molecules was performed. Via MiXCR, TCRdb re-called the 5' RACE reads, giving one row per CDR3 protein. The sample carries about 68,000 distinct CDR3 sequences, 10% to 15% recorded once. The data are from a study of early T cells in non-severe SARS-CoV-2 infection. Study information: Whole-blood bulk RNA, unsorted, was sequenced, and chains were unpaired.

This CDR3 contains 17 residues. V lost 3 bases and J lost 4, with 21 bases in between. Germline CDR1 DFQATT, CDR2 SNEGSKA (reference sequence). Overall study results and limits: The VDJdb matching leaned toward anti-spike CD8 responses and overlooked private and CD4 specificities.

This chain links TRBV20-1 with TRBJ1-4; D is possibly TRBD1 (5 bases). The sequencing sample was made of whole blood. The receptor comes from an adult who was a healthcare worker with PCR-confirmed SARS-CoV-2 infection or an uninfected control (not recorded which). This chain's CDR3 is CSASFPRDKGYNEKLFF. The DNA of the CDR3 is TGCAGTGCTAGCTTTCCGCGCGATAAGGGGTATAATGAAAAACTGTTTTTT.